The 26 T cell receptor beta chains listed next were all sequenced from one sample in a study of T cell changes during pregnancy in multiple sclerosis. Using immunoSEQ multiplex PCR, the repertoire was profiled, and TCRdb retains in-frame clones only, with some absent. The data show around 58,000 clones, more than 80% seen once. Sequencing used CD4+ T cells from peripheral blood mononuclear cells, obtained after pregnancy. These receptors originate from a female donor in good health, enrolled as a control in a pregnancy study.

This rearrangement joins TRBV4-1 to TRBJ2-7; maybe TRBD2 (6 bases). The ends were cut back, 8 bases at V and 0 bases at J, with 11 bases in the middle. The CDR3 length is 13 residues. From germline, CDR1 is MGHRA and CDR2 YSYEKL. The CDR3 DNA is TGCGCCAGCTCGCGGGGATACTCCTACGAGCAGTACTTC. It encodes CASSRGYSYEQYF.

The CDR3, as DNA: TGTGCCAGCACTCGGGGGAGCTCCTATAATTCACCCCTCCACTTT. Its translation: CASTRGSSYNSPLHF. V and J are TRBV9 and TRBJ1-6; possible D gene TRBD1, 5 bases. The CDR3 is 15 residues long. Germline V lookup: CDR1 SGDLS, CDR2 YYNGEE. Trimming cost V 6 bases and J 0 bases, with 10 bases left between them.

The CDR3 bases are TGTGCCAGTAAGGAGGGGGACAGGGTGGTTTCACCCCTCCACTTT. This gives the protein CASKEGDRVVSPLHF. The chain couples TRBV19 to TRBJ1-6, with TRBD1 matching over 9 bases. The ends lost 7 bases at V and 9 bases at J; junction bases unmatched: 10. This CDR3 is built from 15 residues. Germline V gene lookup returns CDR1 LNHDA and CDR2 SQIVND (reference sequence).

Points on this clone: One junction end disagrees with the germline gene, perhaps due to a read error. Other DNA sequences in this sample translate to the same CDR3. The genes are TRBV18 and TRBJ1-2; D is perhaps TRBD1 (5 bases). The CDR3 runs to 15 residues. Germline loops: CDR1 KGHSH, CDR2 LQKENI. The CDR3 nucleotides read TGTGCCAGCTCACCACTCCCGGGGGATAACTATGGTTACACCTTC. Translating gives CASSPLPGDNYGYTF.

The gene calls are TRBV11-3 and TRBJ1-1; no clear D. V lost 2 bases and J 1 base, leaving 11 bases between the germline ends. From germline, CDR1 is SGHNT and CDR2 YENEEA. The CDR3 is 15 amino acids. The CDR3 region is CASSLIRAKNTEAFF. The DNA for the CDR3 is TGTGCCAGCAGCTTAATCCGAGCGAAGAACACTGAAGCTTTCTTT.

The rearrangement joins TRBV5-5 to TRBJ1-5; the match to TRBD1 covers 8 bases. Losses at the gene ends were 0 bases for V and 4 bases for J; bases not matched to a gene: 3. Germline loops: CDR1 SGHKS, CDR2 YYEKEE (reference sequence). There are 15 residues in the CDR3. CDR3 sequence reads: CASSLADRDNQPQHF. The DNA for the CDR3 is TGTGCCAGCAGCTTGGCGGACAGGGATAATCAGCCCCAGCATTTT.

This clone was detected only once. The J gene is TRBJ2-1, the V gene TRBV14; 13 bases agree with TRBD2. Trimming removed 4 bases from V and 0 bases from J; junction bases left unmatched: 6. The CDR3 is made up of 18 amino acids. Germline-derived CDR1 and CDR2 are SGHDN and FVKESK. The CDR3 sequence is CASSPTSGGLSSYNEQFF. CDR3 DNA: TGTGCCAGCAGCCCGACTAGCGGGGGGCTGAGCTCCTACAATGAGCAGTTCTTC.

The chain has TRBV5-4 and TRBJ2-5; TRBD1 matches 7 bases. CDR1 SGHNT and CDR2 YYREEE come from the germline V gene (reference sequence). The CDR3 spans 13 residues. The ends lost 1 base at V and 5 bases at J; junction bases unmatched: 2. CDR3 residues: CASSLQGVETQYF. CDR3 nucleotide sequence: TGTGCCAGCAGCTTGCAGGGGGTTGAGACCCAGTACTTC.

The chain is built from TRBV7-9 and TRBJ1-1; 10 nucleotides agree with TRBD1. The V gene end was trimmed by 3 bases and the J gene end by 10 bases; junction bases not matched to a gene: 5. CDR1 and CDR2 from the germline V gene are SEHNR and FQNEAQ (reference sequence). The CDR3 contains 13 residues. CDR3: CASSFDRGRRAFF. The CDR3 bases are TGTGCCAGCAGCTTTGACAGGGGGCGCCGAGCTTTCTTT.

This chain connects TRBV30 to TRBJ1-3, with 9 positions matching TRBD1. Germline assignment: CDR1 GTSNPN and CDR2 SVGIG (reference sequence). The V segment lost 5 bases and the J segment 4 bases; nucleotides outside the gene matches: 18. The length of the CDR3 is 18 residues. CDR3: CAWGKGGQGRGGGNTIYF. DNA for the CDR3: TGTGCCTGGGGGAAGGGCGGACAGGGGCGCGGAGGAGGAAACACCATATATTTT.

Written as DNA, the CDR3 is TGCGCCAGCAGCTTGGAGGAGGGGTCGGGCTCACCCCTCCACTTT. It codes for CASSLEEGSGSPLHF. The gene calls are TRBV5-1 and TRBJ1-6; D perhaps matches TRBD1 (5 bases). Germline V gene data show CDR1 as SGHRS and CDR2 as YFSETQ. The CDR3 sequence is 15 residues long. V gave up 0 bases and J gave up 10 bases, with 14 bases separating them.

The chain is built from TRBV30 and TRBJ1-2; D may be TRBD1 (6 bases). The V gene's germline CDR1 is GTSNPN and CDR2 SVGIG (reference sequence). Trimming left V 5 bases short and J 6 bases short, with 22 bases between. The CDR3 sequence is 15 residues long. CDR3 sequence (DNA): TGTGCCTGGGGTGGGGTGGTGGGGGCGGTGAATGGCTACACCTTC. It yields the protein CAWGGVVGAVNGYTF. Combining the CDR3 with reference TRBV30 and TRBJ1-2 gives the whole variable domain SQTIHQWPATLVQPVGSPLSLECTVEGTSNPNLYWYRQAAGRGLQLLFYSVGIGQISSEVPQNLSASRPQDRQFILSSKKLLLSDSGFYLCAWGGVVGAVNGYTFGSGTRLTVV.

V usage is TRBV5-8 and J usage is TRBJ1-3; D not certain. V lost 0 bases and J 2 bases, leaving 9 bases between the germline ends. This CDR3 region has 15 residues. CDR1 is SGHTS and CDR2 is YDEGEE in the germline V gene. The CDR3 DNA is TGTGCCAGCAGCTTGGGTACTGGAGCTGGAAACACCATATATTTT. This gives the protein CASSLGTGAGNTIYF.

Here the CDR3 DNA reads TGTGCCAGTAGCACGACAGGTTATAATTCACCCCTCCACTTT. Encoded protein: CASSTTGYNSPLHF. This chain joins TRBV19 and TRBJ1-6, with D maybe TRBD1 (6 bases). V was trimmed by 6 bases and J by 4 bases, leaving 10 bases between them. Germline V lookup: CDR1 LNHDA, CDR2 SQIVND (reference sequence). The CDR3 consists of 14 residues.

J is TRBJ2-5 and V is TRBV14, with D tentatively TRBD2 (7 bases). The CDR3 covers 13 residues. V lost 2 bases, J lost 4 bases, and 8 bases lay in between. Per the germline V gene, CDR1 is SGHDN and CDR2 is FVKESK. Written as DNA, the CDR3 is TGTGCCAGCAGCCAAAGGGGGGGAGAGACCCAGTACTTC. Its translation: CASSQRGGETQYF.

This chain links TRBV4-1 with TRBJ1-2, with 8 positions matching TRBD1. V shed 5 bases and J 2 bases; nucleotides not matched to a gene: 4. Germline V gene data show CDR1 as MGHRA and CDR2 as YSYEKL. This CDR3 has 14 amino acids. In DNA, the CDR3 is TGCGCCAGCAGCTTCGGACAGGGAAACTATGGCTACACCTTC. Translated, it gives CASSFGQGNYGYTF.

CDR3 sequence reads: CASSGLAGGPGTQYF. CDR3 nucleotides: TGTGCCAGCAGTGGGCTAGCGGGGGGTCCAGGGACGCAGTATTTT. This rearrangement joins TRBV2 to TRBJ2-3, with TRBD2 matching over 11 bases. The V gene's germline CDR1 is SNHLY and CDR2 FYNNEI. J lost 9 bases, V lost 4 bases, and 9 bases had no gene match. The CDR3 is made up of 15 amino acids. The full variable domain, with the rest looked up from reference TRBV2 and TRBJ2-3, is EPEVTQTPSHQVTQMGQEVILRCVPISNHLYFYWYRQILGQKVEFLVSFYNNEISEKSEIFDDQFSVERPDGSNFTLKIRSTKLEDSAMYFCASSGLAGGPGTQYFGPGTRLTVL.

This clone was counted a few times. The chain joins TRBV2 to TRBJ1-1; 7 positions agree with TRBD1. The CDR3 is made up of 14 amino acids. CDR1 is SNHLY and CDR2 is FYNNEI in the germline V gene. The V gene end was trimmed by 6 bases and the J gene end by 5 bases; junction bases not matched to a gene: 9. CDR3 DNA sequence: TGTGCCAGCAGGGCAGGGACAGCGGTTACTGAAGCTTTCTTT. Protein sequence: CASRAGTAVTEAFF.

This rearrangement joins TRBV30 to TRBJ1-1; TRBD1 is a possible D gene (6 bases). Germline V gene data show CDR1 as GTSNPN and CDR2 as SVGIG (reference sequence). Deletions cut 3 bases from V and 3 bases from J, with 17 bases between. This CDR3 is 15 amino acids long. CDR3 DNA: TGTGCCTGGAGGTCCGGGACATCCTTATACACTGAAGCTTTCTTT. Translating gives CAWRSGTSLYTEAFF.

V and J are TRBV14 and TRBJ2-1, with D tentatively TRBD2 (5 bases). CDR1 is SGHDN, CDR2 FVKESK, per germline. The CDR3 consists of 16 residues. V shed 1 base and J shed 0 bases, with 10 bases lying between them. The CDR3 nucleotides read TGTGCCAGCAGCCAAGTCGGGGTAAGCTCCTACAATGAGCAGTTCTTC. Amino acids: CASSQVGVSSYNEQFF.

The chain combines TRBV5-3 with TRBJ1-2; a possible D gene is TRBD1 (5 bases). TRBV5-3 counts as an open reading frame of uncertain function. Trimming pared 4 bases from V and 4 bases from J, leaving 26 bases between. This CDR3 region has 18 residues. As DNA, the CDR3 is TGTGCCAGAAGCACGACTGATGGGGCGAGTGGAACCGGCTATGGCTACACCTTC. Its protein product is CARSTTDGASGTGYGYTF.

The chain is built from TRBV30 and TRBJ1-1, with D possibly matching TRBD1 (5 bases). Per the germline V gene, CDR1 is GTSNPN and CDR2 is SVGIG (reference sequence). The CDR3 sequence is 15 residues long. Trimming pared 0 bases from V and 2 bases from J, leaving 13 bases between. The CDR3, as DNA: TGTGCCTGGAGTGTAGGGCAGGGCCTAAACACTGAAGCTTTCTTT. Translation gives CAWSVGQGLNTEAFF.

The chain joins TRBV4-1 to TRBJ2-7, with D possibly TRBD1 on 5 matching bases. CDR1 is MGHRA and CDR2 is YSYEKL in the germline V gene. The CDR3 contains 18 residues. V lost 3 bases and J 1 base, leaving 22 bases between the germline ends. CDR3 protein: CASSHAGLGPRRSYEQYF. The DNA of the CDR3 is TGCGCCAGCAGCCATGCAGGGCTTGGACCCCGGCGTTCCTACGAGCAGTACTTC.

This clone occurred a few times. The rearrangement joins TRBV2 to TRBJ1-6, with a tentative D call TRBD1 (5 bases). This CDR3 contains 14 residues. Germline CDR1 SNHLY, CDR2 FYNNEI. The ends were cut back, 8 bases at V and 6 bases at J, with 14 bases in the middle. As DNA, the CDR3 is TGTGCCAGCCTGGAGCAGGGCACTAATTCACCCCTCCACTTT. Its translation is CASLEQGTNSPLHF. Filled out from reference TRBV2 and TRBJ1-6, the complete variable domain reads EPEVTQTPSHQVTQMGQEVILRCVPISNHLYFYWYRQILGQKVEFLVSFYNNEISEKSEIFDDQFSVERPDGSNFTLKIRSTKLEDSAMYFCASLEQGTNSPLHFGNGTRLTVT.

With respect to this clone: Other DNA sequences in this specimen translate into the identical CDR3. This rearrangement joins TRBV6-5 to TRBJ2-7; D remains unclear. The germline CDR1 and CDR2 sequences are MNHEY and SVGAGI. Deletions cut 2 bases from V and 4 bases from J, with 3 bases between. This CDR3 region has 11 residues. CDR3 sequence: CASSYRYEQYF. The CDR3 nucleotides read TGTGCCAGCAGTTACCGGTACGAGCAGTACTTC.

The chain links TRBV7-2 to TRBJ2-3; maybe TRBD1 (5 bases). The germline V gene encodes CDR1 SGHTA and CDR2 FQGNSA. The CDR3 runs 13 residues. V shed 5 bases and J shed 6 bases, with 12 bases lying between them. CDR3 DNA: TGTGCCAGCAGCCATGTTAAGGGGGATACGCAGTATTTT. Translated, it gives CASSHVKGDTQYF.